The next 21 T cell receptor beta chains were all read from a single sample in a study of response to subunit inactivated influenza vaccine (dated by TCRdb to the late 2010s). This specimen's time point label, per the study, means: more than 35 days after influenza vaccine administration. The method behind the library was RT-PCR. The sample was run on an Illumina HiSeq 2500. TCRdb took the public reads, trimmed them with fastp at Q25, ran MiXCR for clone calling and kept in-frame beta chains. One record per CDR3 amino acid sequence lists the most common genes and DNA. The table for this sample lists hundreds of thousands of distinct CDR3 sequences; over 10% of them were counted only once. The top ten clones comprise around 13% of the sample. Sample: PBMCs from blood, taken around seven weeks after vaccination. The receptor set was obtained from a man aged 50 to 59 who received an inactivated influenza vaccine. Donor details come from another sample of the same person, matched by shared clones.

Here the CDR3 DNA reads TGTGCCAGCAGCTTAGAATGGACTTCTCAAGAGACCCAGTACTTC. This codes for CASSLEWTSQETQYF. V and J are TRBV7-9 and TRBJ2-5; tentatively, D is TRBD2 (5 bases). CDR1 is SEHNR and CDR2 is FQNEAQ in the germline V gene (reference sequence). Trimming shortened V by 1 base and J by 2 bases, and 11 bases separated the two germline ends. This CDR3 contains 15 residues.

This clonotype was observed many times. The chain has TRBV29-1 and TRBJ2-1; TRBD2 agrees at 9 bases. The CDR3 extends over 15 amino acids. Germline V lookup: CDR1 SQVTM, CDR2 ANQGSEA. J lost 2 bases, V lost 3 bases, and 5 bases had no gene match. The DNA of the CDR3 is TGCAGCGTTGATAGAGCGGGGGGCGCCTACAATGAGCAGTTCTTC. Its translation is CSVDRAGGAYNEQFF.

This clonotype was seen only a few times. The chain carries TRBV20-1 and TRBJ2-1, with no clear D. The CDR3 is made up of 11 amino acids. Germline V CDR1 and CDR2: DFQATT, SNEGSKA (reference sequence). V lost 0 bases and J 9 bases, leaving 6 bases between the germline ends. Here the CDR3 reads CSARDAFEQFF. CDR3 sequence (DNA): TGCAGTGCTAGAGATGCATTTGAGCAGTTCTTC.

This clonotype has at least ten counts. The rearrangement joins TRBV6-5 to TRBJ2-7; D is perhaps TRBD1 (5 bases). The CDR3 loop spans 15 amino acids. Germline V CDR1 and CDR2: MNHEY, SVGAGI. V lost 0 bases to trimming and J lost 1 base, with 10 bases between them. CDR3: CASSYSDTESYEQYF. The CDR3 DNA sequence: TGTGCCAGCAGTTACTCGGACACCGAGTCCTACGAGCAGTACTTC.

This clonotype appeared a few times. The V gene is TRBV21-1, the J gene TRBJ1-5; the DNA was not used to check the table's D call, TRBD1. TRBV21-1 is shown as a pseudogene. This CDR3 spans 15 amino acids. CDR3 residues: CASSPKGGGNQPQHF. In DNA form, the CDR3 reads TGTGCCAGCAGCCCGAAAGGGGGCGGCAATCAGCCCCAGCATTTT.

The V gene is TRBV6-5, the J gene TRBJ2-3; 8 nucleotides agree with TRBD2. This CDR3 has 14 residues. The germline V gene encodes CDR1 MNHEY and CDR2 SVGAGI. V was clipped by 0 bases and J by 6 bases; unmatched bases: 2. CDR3 sequence reads: CASSYSTGGDTQYF. The DNA of the CDR3 is TGTGCCAGCAGTTACTCCACGGGAGGGGATACGCAGTATTTT.

Many counts were recorded for this clonotype. The J gene is TRBJ2-1, the V gene TRBV7-6; D is ambiguous. CDR3 length equals 15 residues. Deletions cut 0 bases from V and 9 bases from J, with 15 bases between. CDR1 is SGHVS, CDR2 FNYEAQ, per germline. The chain's CDR3 is CASSLADFVGGEQFF. The CDR3 bases are TGTGCCAGCAGCTTAGCGGATTTTGTAGGCGGTGAGCAGTTCTTC.

This clonotype was recorded many times. The gene calls are TRBV27 and TRBJ2-1; 11 bases align to TRBD1. The CDR3 consists of 14 residues. The V and J ends lost 6 bases and 6 bases, in that order; junction bases with no gene match: 4. Per the germline V gene, CDR1 is MNHEY and CDR2 is SMNVEV (reference sequence). The CDR3: CASSGDRGGNEQFF. The CDR3 nucleotides are TGTGCCAGCAGCGGGGACAGGGGGGGCAATGAGCAGTTCTTC.

This clonotype came up many times. This chain links TRBV20-1 with TRBJ2-7; 8 bases are shared with TRBD2. This CDR3 is 14 amino acids long. CDR1 is DFQATT, CDR2 SNEGSKA, per germline (reference sequence). The ends lost 3 bases at V and 6 bases at J; junction bases unmatched: 10. CDR3 amino acids: CSASPQRGPLEQYF. The CDR3, as DNA: TGCAGTGCTAGCCCCCAGCGGGGGCCTCTCGAGCAGTACTTC.

This clonotype was counted between two and nine times. The V and J genes are TRBV20-1 and TRBJ2-5; TRBD2 matches at 12 bases. CDR3 length: 14 residues. The V gene end was trimmed by 6 bases and the J gene end by 6 bases; junction bases not matched to a gene: 8. Germline V gives CDR1 DFQATT, CDR2 SNEGSKA (reference sequence). For the CDR3, the DNA is TGCAGTGCCATTCTAGCGGGGGGGGGTAAGACCCAGTACTTC. Amino acids: CSAILAGGGKTQYF.

This clonotype was observed a few times. The chain joins TRBV18 to TRBJ2-1; D possibly corresponds to TRBD1 (5 bases). This CDR3 has 13 amino acids. CDR1 is KGHSH, CDR2 LQKENI, per germline. V was clipped by 3 bases and J by 8 bases, with 11 bases between them. The CDR3 coding sequence is TGTGCCAGCTCACCCCGCTGGGGCGATGAGCAGTTCTTC. Translation gives CASSPRWGDEQFF.

This clonotype was detected a few times. The chain recombines TRBV9 with TRBJ1-2; possible D gene TRBD1, 6 bases. The CDR3 has 16 residues. Trimming shortened V by 0 bases and J by 4 bases, and 16 bases separated the two germline ends. Looked up from germline, CDR1 is SGDLS and CDR2 is YYNGEE. The CDR3 spells CASSVGGGRLSYGYTF. The CDR3 bases are TGTGCCAGCAGCGTAGGTGGGGGGCGTTTAAGCTATGGCTACACCTTC.

This clonotype was counted between two and nine times. J is TRBJ2-5 and V is TRBV3-1; no clear D. The CDR3 is 13 residues long. Looked up from germline, CDR1 is LGHDT and CDR2 is YNNKEL (reference sequence). V lost 6 bases and J lost 2, with 10 bases in between. The CDR3 coding sequence is TGTGCCAGCAGTGAAGCATTTCAAGAGACCCAGTACTTC. Amino acid sequence: CASSEAFQETQYF.

This chain joins TRBV20-1 and TRBJ1-6, with D unresolved. CDR3 size: 17 residues. CDR1 DFQATT and CDR2 SNEGSKA come from the germline V gene (reference sequence). V lost 5 bases and J 2 bases, leaving 19 bases between the germline ends. The DNA of the CDR3 is TGCAGTGCTCCCATGGCATGGGTAAACGCCTATAATTCACCCCTCCACTTT. It yields the protein CSAPMAWVNAYNSPLHF.

This clonotype has more than one count but fewer than ten. V and J are TRBV3-1 and TRBJ2-5, with 7 bases aligning to TRBD1. Germline V CDR1 and CDR2: LGHDT, YNNKEL (reference sequence). The trim removed 1 base at V and 5 bases at J, leaving 10 bases unmatched. The CDR3 sequence is 16 residues long. CDR3 amino acids: CASSQAKTDRAETQYF. The CDR3, as DNA: TGTGCCAGCAGCCAAGCGAAAACCGACAGGGCTGAGACCCAGTACTTC.

This clonotype was recorded at least ten times. The genes are TRBV7-2 and TRBJ2-5; 10 positions match TRBD2. The V and J ends lost 6 bases and 2 bases, in that order; junction bases with no gene match: 6. The CDR3 sequence is 15 residues long. Germline V CDR1 and CDR2: SGHTA, FQGNSA. The CDR3 protein is CASRGSGRGQETQYF. The CDR3 DNA follows: TGTGCCAGCAGGGGAAGCGGGAGGGGACAAGAGACCCAGTACTTC.

The genes are TRBV29-1 and TRBJ2-7; TRBD1 matches at 9 bases. The CDR3 runs to 14 residues. Trimming removed 6 bases from V and 3 bases from J; junction bases left unmatched: 9. Per germline, CDR1 SQVTM and CDR2 ANQGSEA. The CDR3 here is CSVGQGITGYEQYF. CDR3 sequence (DNA): TGCAGCGTCGGACAGGGGATTACGGGCTACGAGCAGTACTTC.

This clonotype was seen more than once but under ten times. The V gene is TRBV6-2 or TRBV6-3, the J gene TRBJ2-1, with 8 bases matching TRBD1. The CDR3 length is 13 residues. Germline trimming cut 2 bases from V and 10 bases from J; bases unmatched to any gene: 4. Germline assignment: CDR1 MNHEY and CDR2 SVGEGT. The CDR3 DNA sequence: TGTGCCAGCAGTTACGACAGGGGTGGAGAGCAGTTCTTC. Its translation: CASSYDRGGEQFF.

Ten or more counts support this clonotype. The rearrangement joins TRBV4-3 to TRBJ1-2; 9 bases match TRBD1. This CDR3 has 17 residues. After removal of 0 bases from V and 7 bases from J, the junction contained 12 bases not matched to a gene. Germline CDR1 LGHNA, CDR2 YSLEER. The CDR3 spells CASSQDFSGTGRGGYTF. Here the CDR3 DNA reads TGCGCCAGCAGCCAAGACTTTTCTGGGACAGGGCGAGGTGGCTACACCTTC.

Only a few counts were recorded for this clonotype. V is TRBV12-3 or TRBV12-4 and J is TRBJ2-7; TRBD1 aligns across 10 bases. This CDR3 region has 15 residues. V lost 6 bases, J lost 6 bases, and 11 bases stayed unmatched. CDR3 in DNA: TGTGCCAGCAGCAACATCGGACAGGGGGATCGCGAGCAGTACTTC. The encoded protein is CASSNIGQGDREQYF.

V and J are TRBV7-2 and TRBJ1-2; 8 nucleotides match TRBD1. The V gene's germline CDR1 is SGHTA and CDR2 FQGNSA. V lost 2 bases and J lost 2; bases outside the gene matches: 7. The CDR3 is made up of 16 amino acids. CDR3 in DNA: TGTGCCAGCAGCTTATCTCAGGACAGGGTCAACTATGGCTACACCTTC. Translating gives CASSLSQDRVNYGYTF.